This TCR beta chain was recovered during a study of cytotoxic CD8 clonotypes in ibrutinib-treated CLL. Deep sequencing aimed at 1 in 200,000 to 1 in 1 million T cells' resolution. Repertoires were generated with immunoSEQ multiplex PCR, while TCRdb's copy carries only in-frame clones and drops some. The repertoire holds over 200,000 clones, with about four fifths as singletons. General observations from the study: Baseline levels of clonality went above those of age-matched healthy donors and moved with circulating CD8+ T-cell counts.

A remark on this clone: Its antigen is not identified.

With V trimmed by 0 bases and J by 5 bases, 3 bases remained unmatched. This CDR3 comprises 16 residues. The germline gives CDR1 MNHEY, CDR2 SVGAGI. Sample: PBMCs, taken after 12 months of ibrutinib treatment. V gene TRBV6-5 combines with J gene TRBJ2-7; 14 bases align to TRBD2. The receptor's source is a human donor with chronic lymphocytic leukemia. The CDR3 here is CASSYSTSGGGHEQYF. CDR3 DNA sequence: TGTGCCAGCAGTTACTCGACTAGCGGGGGGGGCCACGAGCAGTACTTC.